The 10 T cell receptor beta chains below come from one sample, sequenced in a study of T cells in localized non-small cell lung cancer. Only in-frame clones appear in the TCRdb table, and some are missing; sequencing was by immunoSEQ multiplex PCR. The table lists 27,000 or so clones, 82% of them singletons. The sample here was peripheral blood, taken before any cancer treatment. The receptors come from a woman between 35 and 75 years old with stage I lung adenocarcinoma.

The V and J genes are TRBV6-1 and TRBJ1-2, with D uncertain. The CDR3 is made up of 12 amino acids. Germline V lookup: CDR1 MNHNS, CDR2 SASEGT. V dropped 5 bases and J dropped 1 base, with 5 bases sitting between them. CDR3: CASSKSNYGYTF. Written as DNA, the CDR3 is TGTGCCAGCAGTAAAAGTAACTATGGCTACACCTTC.

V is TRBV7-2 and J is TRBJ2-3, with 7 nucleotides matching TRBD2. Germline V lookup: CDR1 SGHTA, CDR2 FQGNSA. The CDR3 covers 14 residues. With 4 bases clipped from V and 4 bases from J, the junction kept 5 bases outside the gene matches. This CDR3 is CASSWKRGADTQYF. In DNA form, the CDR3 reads TGTGCCAGCAGCTGGAAGCGGGGAGCAGATACGCAGTATTTT.

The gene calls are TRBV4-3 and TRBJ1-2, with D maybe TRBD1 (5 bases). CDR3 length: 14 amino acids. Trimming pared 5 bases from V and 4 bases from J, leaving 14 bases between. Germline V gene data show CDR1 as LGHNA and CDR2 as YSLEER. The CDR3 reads CASSYGGGSYGYTF. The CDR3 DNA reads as TGCGCCAGCAGCTACGGCGGGGGTAGCTATGGCTACACCTTC.

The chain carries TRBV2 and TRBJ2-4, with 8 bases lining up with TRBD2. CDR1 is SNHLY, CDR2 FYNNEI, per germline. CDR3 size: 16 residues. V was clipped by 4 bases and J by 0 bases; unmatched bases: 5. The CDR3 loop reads CASSGERGLAKNIQYF. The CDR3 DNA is TGTGCCAGCAGTGGGGAGCGGGGGTTAGCCAAAAACATTCAGTACTTC.

The CDR3 DNA reads TGTGCCAGCAGCCCCACCAGGGATACAGGGCAGTACTTC. It encodes CASSPTRDTGQYF. The rearrangement uses TRBV7-9 and TRBJ2-7; possibly TRBD1 for D (5 bases). This CDR3 is 13 amino acids long. CDR1 SEHNR and CDR2 FQNEAQ come from the germline V gene (reference sequence). V was shortened by 5 bases and J by 9 bases, with 17 bases between the two germline ends.

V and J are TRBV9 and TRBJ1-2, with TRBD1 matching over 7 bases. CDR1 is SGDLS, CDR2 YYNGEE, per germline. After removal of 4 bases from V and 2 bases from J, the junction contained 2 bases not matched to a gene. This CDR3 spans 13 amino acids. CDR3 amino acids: CASSTGQNYGYTF. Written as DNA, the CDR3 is TGTGCCAGCAGCACGGGACAGAACTATGGCTACACCTTC.

CDR3 in amino acids: CASSPQRRRNTEAFF. The CDR3 DNA reads TGTGCCAGCAGTCCCCAGAGGAGGCGGAACACTGAAGCTTTCTTT. The chain recombines TRBV6-5 with TRBJ1-1; D uncertain. V was cut by 5 bases and J by 1 base, with 14 bases left in between. Germline lookup yields CDR1 MNHEY and CDR2 SVGAGI. The CDR3 spans 15 residues.

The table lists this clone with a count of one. This CDR3 is CSVHRGYNEQFF. The CDR3 nucleotides read TGCAGCGTTCACAGGGGCTACAATGAGCAGTTCTTC. The chain combines TRBV29-1 with TRBJ2-1; 7 bases map to TRBD1. CDR1 and CDR2 (germline): SQVTM, ANQGSEA. The CDR3 extends over 12 amino acids. Trimming removed 5 bases from V and 3 bases from J; junction bases left unmatched: 1.

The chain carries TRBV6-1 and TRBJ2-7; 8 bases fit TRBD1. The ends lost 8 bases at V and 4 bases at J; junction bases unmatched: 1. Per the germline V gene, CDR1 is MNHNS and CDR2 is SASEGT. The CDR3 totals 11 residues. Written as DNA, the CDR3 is TGTGCCAGCGGACAGGGTTACGAGCAGTACTTC. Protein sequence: CASGQGYEQYF.

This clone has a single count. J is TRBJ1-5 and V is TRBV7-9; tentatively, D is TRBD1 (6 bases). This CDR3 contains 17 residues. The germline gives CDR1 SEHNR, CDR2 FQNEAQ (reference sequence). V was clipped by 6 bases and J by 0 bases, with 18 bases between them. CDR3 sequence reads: CASRRDTRIYSNQPQHF. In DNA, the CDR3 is TGTGCCAGCAGGCGGGACACACGGATATATAGCAATCAGCCCCAGCATTTT. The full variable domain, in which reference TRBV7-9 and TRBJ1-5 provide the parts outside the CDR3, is DTGVSQNPRHKITKRGQNVTFRCDPISEHNRLYWYRQTLGQGPEFLTYFQNEAQLEKSRLLSDRFSAERPKGSFSTLEIQRTEQGDSAMYLCASRRDTRIYSNQPQHFGDGTRLSIL.